What follows is one T cell receptor beta chain and its context. Antigen unknown. The entry originates in a study of T cell responses to AZD1222 COVID-19 vaccine. Generated by immunoSEQ multiplex PCR, the TCRdb table keeps only in-frame clones and is missing some. The sample contains some 130,000 clones, roughly 90% of which appear only once. Notes on the study in general: Sampling that yielded the repertoires occurred only after the peak T cell response.

The sequence was obtained from an adult in good health. The material sequenced was peripheral blood, taken on day 0 of AZD1222 vaccination.

CDR3 amino acids: CASSSVRTPNQPQHF. Written as DNA, the CDR3 is TGTGCCAGTAGTAGTGTGCGTACACCTAATCAGCCCCAGCATTTT. The genes are TRBV19 and TRBJ1-5, with D hard to call. Trimming took off 4 bases at V and 4 bases at J, with 14 bases between the two ends. CDR1 is LNHDA and CDR2 is SQIVND in the germline V gene (reference sequence). The CDR3 runs 15 residues. Variable domain in full (rest from reference TRBV19 and TRBJ1-5): DGGITQSPKYLFRKEGQNVTLSCEQNLNHDAMYWYRQDPGQGLRLIYYSQIVNDFQKGDIAEGYSVSREKKESFPLTVTSAQKNPTAFYLCASSSVRTPNQPQHFGDGTRLSIL.